Below, 31 T cell receptor beta chains from the same sample are listed, as sequenced in a study of beta chain features in type 1 diabetes. The whole isolated RNA underwent reverse transcription, so sequencing captured expressed TCRB transcripts. TCRdb's table, derived via immunoSEQ multiplex PCR, lists solely in-frame clones and lacks some. Here the sample spans 350,000 or so clones, around a fifth being singletons. What was sequenced was naive CD4+ T cells from blood. These receptors originate from a woman aged 18-29 years in good health.

This clone was recorded a few times. This chain joins TRBV4-1 and TRBJ2-5; 7 bases are a match to TRBD1. The ends lost 4 bases at V and 1 base at J; junction bases unmatched: 3. The CDR3 has 14 amino acids. Germline V gene data show CDR1 as MGHRA and CDR2 as YSYEKL. CDR3 nucleotide sequence: TGCGCCAGCAGCCGGACAGGCCCCCAAGAGACCCAGTACTTC. This codes for CASSRTGPQETQYF.

This clone was found a few times. This rearrangement joins TRBV28 to TRBJ1-2; D remains unclear. V lost 3 bases to trimming and J lost 1 base, with 3 bases between them. This CDR3 has 12 amino acids. The germline V gene encodes CDR1 MDHEN and CDR2 SYDVKM. The CDR3: CASSFYNYGYTF. DNA for the CDR3: TGTGCCAGCAGTTTTTATAACTATGGCTACACCTTC.

The chain recombines TRBV6-6 with TRBJ1-1, with TRBD1 as a possible D gene (5 bases). Germline V CDR1 and CDR2: MNHNY, SVGAGI (reference sequence). The ends were cut back, 4 bases at V and 3 bases at J, with 12 bases in the middle. The CDR3 has 14 amino acids. CDR3 residues: CASSFQGEDTEAFF. The CDR3 DNA reads as TGTGCCAGCAGTTTCCAGGGTGAGGACACTGAAGCTTTCTTT.

The chain employs TRBV2 and TRBJ1-4; D unresolved. CDR1 SNHLY and CDR2 FYNNEI come from the germline V gene. This CDR3 spans 16 amino acids. The ends were cut back, 7 bases at V and 4 bases at J, with 19 bases in the middle. Written as DNA, the CDR3 is TGTGCCAGCACTGACGGGCGGAAGCGGGGTAATGAAAAACTGTTTTTT. Translating gives CASTDGRKRGNEKLFF.

This clone has just a few counts. This chain uses TRBV10-3 with TRBJ2-1; 10 bases line up with TRBD1. The CDR3 length is 14 residues. Unmatched junction bases numbered 5, after V lost 5 bases and J lost 7 bases. CDR1 and CDR2 (germline): ENHRY, SYGVKD. This chain's CDR3 is CAISYRDRGNEQFF. The CDR3 coding sequence is TGTGCCATCAGTTACCGGGACAGGGGTAATGAGCAGTTCTTC.

The J gene is TRBJ2-5, the V gene TRBV9; D remains unclear. Deletions cut 0 bases from V and 5 bases from J, with 17 bases between. The CDR3 runs 16 residues. From germline, CDR1 is SGDLS and CDR2 YYNGEE. The CDR3 protein is CASSVAVAGSEETQYF. The CDR3 nucleotides are TGTGCCAGCAGCGTAGCTGTCGCAGGTAGTGAGGAGACCCAGTACTTC.

This clone has just a few counts. The rearrangement uses TRBV4-1 and TRBJ2-2; weak D call: TRBD2 (5 bases). This CDR3 spans 15 amino acids. V shed 6 bases and J shed 5 bases, with 16 bases lying between them. CDR1 and CDR2 (germline): MGHRA, YSYEKL. CDR3: CASRSGIGLTGELFF. The CDR3 nucleotides read TGCGCCAGCAGGTCCGGGATTGGGCTGACCGGGGAGCTGTTTTTT.

V gene TRBV2 combines with J gene TRBJ1-5; 7 bases fit TRBD1. Germline CDR1 and CDR2: SNHLY and FYNNEI. The CDR3 length is 14 residues. V shed 2 bases, J shed 6 bases, and the junction held 4 bases outside the gene matches. The CDR3 bases are TGTGCCAGCAGTGAAAGTACAGGGGCTCAGCCCCAGCATTTT. Amino acid sequence: CASSESTGAQPQHF.

The rearrangement joins TRBV5-1 to TRBJ2-5; D may be TRBD1 (5 bases). The CDR3 totals 15 residues. V was cut by 0 bases and J by 5 bases, with 14 bases left in between. Germline values: CDR1 SGHRS, CDR2 YFSETQ. The CDR3 reads CASSLALQAQETQYF. The CDR3 DNA is TGCGCCAGCAGCTTGGCCTTACAGGCTCAGGAGACCCAGTACTTC.

Only one count was recorded for this clone. This chain uses TRBV5-1 with TRBJ1-1; D is unresolved. The germline CDR1 and CDR2 sequences are SGHRS and YFSETQ. CDR3 size: 15 residues. V lost 1 base, J lost 1 base, and 11 bases lay in between. The CDR3 sequence: CASSLFTGTNTEAFF. Written as DNA, the CDR3 is TGCGCCAGCAGCTTGTTCACGGGTACGAACACTGAAGCTTTCTTT. The variable domain in full, completed from reference TRBV5-1 and TRBJ1-1, reads KAGVTQTPRYLIKTRGQQVTLSCSPISGHRSVSWYQQTPGQGLQFLFEYFSETQRNKGNFPGRFSGRQFSNSRSEMNVSTLELGDSALYLCASSLFTGTNTEAFFGQGTRLTVV.

This chain connects TRBV7-2 to TRBJ2-7; 8 bases match TRBD2. Trimming at V came to 3 bases and at J to 2 bases, leaving 6 bases not matched to a gene. Germline-derived CDR1 and CDR2 are SGHTA and FQGNSA. CDR3 length equals 15 residues. The CDR3 is CASSLGLVWPYEQYF. The CDR3 region has the DNA TGTGCCAGCAGCTTGGGACTAGTGTGGCCCTACGAGCAGTACTTC.

This clone occurred a few times. The chain employs TRBV30 and TRBJ2-7, with TRBD2 identical over 7 bases. The V gene end was trimmed by 4 bases and the J gene end by 6 bases; junction bases not matched to a gene: 6. Germline V gene lookup returns CDR1 GTSNPN and CDR2 SVGIG (reference sequence). The length of the CDR3 is 12 residues. The CDR3 is CAWNWEGGEQYF. CDR3 bases: TGTGCCTGGAACTGGGAGGGAGGCGAGCAGTACTTC.

The chain is built from TRBV10-3 and TRBJ2-5, with a tentative D call TRBD2 (6 bases). Germline V lookup: CDR1 ENHRY, CDR2 SYGVKD. The CDR3 runs to 13 residues. V was clipped by 2 bases and J by 4 bases, with 8 bases between them. The CDR3 DNA sequence: TGTGCCATCAGTGAGGACGGGGGAGAGACCCAGTACTTC. Translating it yields CAISEDGGETQYF.

This clone came up a few times. This chain connects TRBV5-1 to TRBJ2-5; 13 positions agree with TRBD2. Per germline, CDR1 SGHRS and CDR2 YFSETQ. V shed 1 base and J 2 bases; nucleotides not matched to a gene: 5. This CDR3 contains 17 residues. Here the CDR3 DNA reads TGCGCCAGCAGCTTGCCAAGACTAGCGGGGGGACAAGAGACCCAGTACTTC. Amino acids: CASSLPRLAGGQETQYF.

The table lists this clone with a few counts. This sequence joins TRBV5-4 and TRBJ2-5, with D perhaps matching TRBD2 (5 bases). CDR1 and CDR2 from the germline V gene are SGHNT and YYREEE (reference sequence). This CDR3 spans 14 amino acids. V was pared by 5 bases and J by 4 bases, with 15 bases between. The CDR3 coding sequence is TGTGCCAGCAGTAAAAATACGGGGAGAGAGACCCAGTACTTC. Protein: CASSKNTGRETQYF.

The V and J genes are TRBV5-1 and TRBJ2-7, with TRBD1 matching over 8 bases. Germline CDR1 is SGHRS and CDR2 is YFSETQ. This CDR3 spans 14 amino acids. J was trimmed by 2 bases and V by 6 bases; bases with no gene match: 7. This chain's CDR3 is CASTPGTGPYEQYF. In DNA form, the CDR3 reads TGCGCCAGCACCCCCGGGACAGGACCCTACGAGCAGTACTTC. The entire variable domain, with the rest obtained from reference TRBV5-1 and TRBJ2-7, is as follows: KAGVTQTPRYLIKTRGQQVTLSCSPISGHRSVSWYQQTPGQGLQFLFEYFSETQRNKGNFPGRFSGRQFSNSRSEMNVSTLELGDSALYLCASTPGTGPYEQYFGPGTRLTVT.

V and J are TRBV28 and TRBJ2-1; the match to TRBD2 covers 10 bases. Trimming cost V 5 bases and J 8 bases; bases outside gene matches: 12. The CDR3 sequence is 16 residues long. Germline V gene data show CDR1 as MDHEN and CDR2 as SYDVKM. The CDR3 region is CASSPSGSARNDEQFF. The CDR3 DNA follows: TGTGCCAGCAGTCCTAGCGGGAGTGCGAGAAACGATGAGCAGTTCTTC.

This clone was counted a few times. The V call is TRBV5-1, the J call TRBJ2-7; D perhaps matches TRBD2 (7 bases). The CDR3 loop spans 14 amino acids. The V end lost 1 base, the J end lost 12 bases, and 20 bases lay between the germline ends. Germline values: CDR1 SGHRS, CDR2 YFSETQ. CDR3 DNA sequence: TGCGCCAGCAGCTTGCCAATTTCGGGGGGCCTAATGTACTTC. Its translation: CASSLPISGGLMYF.

The V call is TRBV9, the J call TRBJ1-2, with 7 bases fitting TRBD1. Unmatched junction bases numbered 12, after V lost 4 bases and J lost 3 bases. The V gene's germline CDR1 is SGDLS and CDR2 YYNGEE. The CDR3 is 16 amino acids. The CDR3 coding sequence is TGTGCCAGCAGCTTGCTTAGACAGGGTGAATACTATGGCTACACCTTC. Its protein is CASSLLRQGEYYGYTF.

This sequence joins TRBV30 and TRBJ1-5, with D possibly TRBD1 on 5 matching bases. The CDR3 totals 15 residues. V was shortened by 3 bases and J by 5 bases, with 17 bases between the two germline ends. CDR1 and CDR2 from the germline V gene are GTSNPN and SVGIG (reference sequence). Written as DNA, the CDR3 is TGTGCCTGGAGGGGTCCGGGGAGGGGATATCAGCCCCAGCATTTT. It encodes CAWRGPGRGYQPQHF.

The chain combines TRBV5-5 with TRBJ1-5; no reliable D call. V lost 1 base, J lost 9 bases, and 11 bases lay in between. The germline V gene has CDR1 SGHKS and CDR2 YYEKEE (reference sequence). This CDR3 is built from 13 residues. The CDR3 bases are TGTGCCAGCAGCTTGAGCGGTTACCGGCCCCAGCATTTT. Its protein is CASSLSGYRPQHF.

This clone was detected a few times. The CDR3 is CASSTSGNQPQHF. CDR3 DNA: TGTGCCAGCAGTACCAGCGGAAATCAGCCCCAGCATTTT. The chain recombines TRBV6-6 with TRBJ1-5; D gene uncertain. The CDR3 contains 13 residues. CDR1 is MNHNY, CDR2 SVGAGI, per germline (reference sequence). Trimming took 5 bases from V and 4 from J, leaving 9 bases between them.

This rearrangement joins TRBV10-3 to TRBJ2-1; 9 bases agree with TRBD1. Looked up from germline, CDR1 is ENHRY and CDR2 is SYGVKD. This CDR3 contains 14 residues. V dropped 8 bases and J dropped 5; count of bases not matched to a gene: 7. The CDR3 region is CAIARTGVNNEQFF. CDR3 bases: TGTGCCATCGCCCGGACAGGGGTGAACAATGAGCAGTTCTTC.

This clone has more than one count but fewer than ten. DNA of the CDR3: TGTGCCAGCTCACCCGGGGGTGTCGAGCAGTACTTC. Translating gives CASSPGGVEQYF. The J gene is TRBJ2-7, the V gene TRBV18, with a tentative D call TRBD2 (6 bases). This CDR3 spans 12 amino acids. Germline CDR1 KGHSH, CDR2 LQKENI. Trimming left V 3 bases short and J 6 bases short, with 9 bases between.

The J gene is TRBJ1-1, the V gene TRBV27; 10 nucleotides align to TRBD1. Unmatched junction bases numbered 7, after V lost 6 bases and J lost 6 bases. The CDR3 contains 14 residues. CDR1 MNHEY and CDR2 SMNVEV come from the germline V gene (reference sequence). In nucleotides, the CDR3 is TGTGCCAGCAGCAGCTACGGGACAGGGGCTGAAGCTTTCTTT. It is translated as CASSSYGTGAEAFF.

The CDR3 spells CASSLPAGGETQYF. The CDR3 nucleotides read TGCGCCAGCAGCTTGCCAGCGGGAGGGGAGACCCAGTACTTC. The chain joins TRBV5-1 to TRBJ2-5; 10 bases fit TRBD2. The J segment lost 5 bases and the V segment lost 1 base, leaving 2 bases of the junction unmatched. The CDR3 is 14 amino acids. Germline assignment: CDR1 SGHRS and CDR2 YFSETQ.

The genes are TRBV7-9 and TRBJ2-3; 8 positions match TRBD1. CDR3 length: 16 amino acids. Trimming removed 5 bases from V and 2 bases from J; junction bases left unmatched: 9. The germline V gene has CDR1 SEHNR and CDR2 FQNEAQ (reference sequence). Written as DNA, the CDR3 is TGTGCCAGCAGCCCAGACGCGACAGGGGTCACAGATACGCAGTATTTT. It encodes CASSPDATGVTDTQYF.

This clone appeared once. J is TRBJ1-5 and V is TRBV7-8, with D tentatively TRBD1 (5 bases). There are 15 residues in the CDR3. Trimming shortened V by 4 bases and J by 7 bases, and 17 bases separated the two germline ends. Germline V gene sequence: CDR1 SGHVS, CDR2 FQNEAQ. The CDR3 here is CASSSMGGGHQPQHF. In nucleotides, the CDR3 is TGTGCCAGCAGCTCCATGGGGGGGGGTCACCAGCCCCAGCATTTT. Looking up the rest from reference TRBV7-8 and TRBJ1-5 gives the full variable domain: GAGVSQSPRYKVAKRGQDVALRCDPISGHVSLFWYQQALGQGPEFLTYFQNEAQLDKSGLPSDRFFAERPEGSVSTLKIQRTQQEDSAVYLCASSSMGGGHQPQHFGDGTRLSIL.

The V gene is TRBV21-1, the J gene TRBJ1-2; the table calls TRBD1, which could not be checked here. TRBV21-1 is noted as a pseudogene. The CDR3 spans 14 residues. The CDR3 spells CASIIQGSRYGYTF. In DNA form, the CDR3 reads TGTGCCAGCATCATACAGGGGTCCCGCTATGGCTACACCTTC.

This clone occurred a few times. The chain employs TRBV11-1 and TRBJ2-7; TRBD2 matches at 8 bases. The germline CDR1 and CDR2 sequences are SGHAT and FQDESV (reference sequence). The V and J ends lost 8 bases and 0 bases, in that order; junction bases with no gene match: 9. The CDR3 runs to 15 residues. The CDR3 DNA is TGTGCCAGCTCCACGGGAGGGGCTTTCTCCTACGAGCAGTACTTC. Translating gives CASSTGGAFSYEQYF.

This clone occurred a few times. The chain couples TRBV7-9 to TRBJ2-2; D possibly corresponds to TRBD2 (6 bases). The CDR3 runs to 15 residues. The germline CDR1 and CDR2 sequences are SEHNR and FQNEAQ (reference sequence). Trimming shortened V by 2 bases and J by 6 bases, and 13 bases separated the two germline ends. As DNA, the CDR3 is TGTGCCAGCAGCTTACGTTATGGGGAGGCCGGGGAGCTGTTTTTT. Its translation is CASSLRYGEAGELFF.